Listed here are 21 T cell receptor beta chains from one sample, sequenced in a study of cytomegalovirus exposure and HLA in healthy donors. The PCR had 60 Vbeta and 13 Jbeta primers. Sequencing was performed with immunoSEQ multiplex PCR; in TCRdb, only in-frame clones are kept and a portion is missing. The sample contains 200,000 or so clones, about 86% of which appear only once. The material sequenced was PBMCs. Receptor source: a woman younger than 35 in good health and CMV-seropositive.

This clone was seen only a few times. This sequence joins TRBV30 and TRBJ1-1; D is uncertain. Germline CDR1 GTSNPN, CDR2 SVGIG (reference sequence). Between the trimmed V and J ends, which lost 0 bases and 4 bases, there was a span of 6 bases. The CDR3 totals 12 residues. The CDR3 is CAWSVASTEAFF. The CDR3 DNA reads as TGTGCCTGGAGTGTCGCCAGCACTGAAGCTTTCTTT.

This clone was detected only a few times. The gene calls are TRBV30 and TRBJ2-1; 7 nucleotides align to TRBD1. Germline lookup yields CDR1 GTSNPN and CDR2 SVGIG (reference sequence). V was pared by 2 bases and J by 2 bases, with 6 bases of the junction left unmatched. There are 15 residues in the CDR3. DNA of the CDR3: TGTGCCTGGAGTTTTAAGACAGGGCCCTACAATGAGCAGTTCTTC. Protein sequence: CAWSFKTGPYNEQFF.

The genes are TRBV27 and TRBJ1-6, with D uncertain. V was shortened by 6 bases and J by 6 bases, with 12 bases between the two germline ends. CDR3 length: 14 amino acids. CDR1 is MNHEY and CDR2 is SMNVEV in the germline V gene (reference sequence). CDR3 loop: CASRRAGINSPLHF. CDR3 coding DNA: TGTGCCAGCAGGAGAGCCGGGATTAATTCACCCCTCCACTTT.

The J gene is TRBJ2-2, the V gene TRBV2, with a weak D call TRBD1 (5 bases). The CDR3 totals 18 residues. Germline values: CDR1 SNHLY, CDR2 FYNNEI. V was shortened by 5 bases and J by 6 bases, with 25 bases between the two germline ends. CDR3 region: CASSLVIFDRLRAGELFF. As DNA, the CDR3 is TGTGCCAGCAGTCTAGTGATTTTTGACAGACTTAGGGCCGGGGAGCTGTTTTTT.

The V gene is TRBV9, the J gene TRBJ1-2, with 8 bases lining up with TRBD1. This CDR3 spans 14 amino acids. CDR1 is SGDLS and CDR2 is YYNGEE in the germline V gene. The ends lost 3 bases at V and 2 bases at J; junction bases unmatched: 3. The DNA for the CDR3 is TGTGCCAGCAGCGGGACAGGGTCGAACTATGGCTACACCTTC. Encoded protein: CASSGTGSNYGYTF.

The CDR3 DNA sequence: TGTGCCAGCTCACCATCAGGTTCCCGGGAGACCCAGTACTTC. As protein: CASSPSGSRETQYF. V gene TRBV18 combines with J gene TRBJ2-5; D uncertain. Trimming cost V 2 bases and J 5 bases, with 12 bases left between them. This CDR3 is built from 14 residues. Germline CDR1 and CDR2: KGHSH and LQKENI.

This sequence joins TRBV14 and TRBJ1-4; maybe TRBD1 (5 bases). From germline, CDR1 is SGHDN and CDR2 FVKESK. CDR3 length: 15 amino acids. The V and J ends lost 4 bases and 3 bases respectively, with 12 bases between them. CDR3 sequence (DNA): TGTGCCAGCAGCCGCGGGGGTGACCCTAATGAAAAACTGTTTTTT. Amino acids: CASSRGGDPNEKLFF.

This chain links TRBV11-3 with TRBJ2-2, with D tentatively TRBD2 (6 bases). The CDR3 is 13 amino acids. CDR1 SGHNT and CDR2 YENEEA come from the germline V gene. V was cut by 6 bases and J by 4 bases, with 9 bases left in between. CDR3 in amino acids: CASRSGGTGELFF. The CDR3 DNA reads TGTGCCAGCAGATCCGGGGGCACCGGGGAGCTGTTTTTT. The full variable domain, in which reference TRBV11-3 and TRBJ2-2 provide the parts outside the CDR3, is EAGVVQSPRYKIIEKKQPVAFWCNPISGHNTLYWYLQNLGQGPELLIRYENEEAVDDSQLPKDRFSAERLKGVDSTLKIQPAELGDSAVYLCASRSGGTGELFFGEGSRLTVL.

The V and J genes are TRBV6-4 and TRBJ2-5, with 12 nucleotides matching TRBD1. Germline V gene data show CDR1 as MRHNA and CDR2 as SNTAGT. The CDR3 is 19 residues long. After removal of 2 bases from V and 1 base from J, the junction contained 11 bases not matched to a gene. This chain's CDR3 is CASSDRDRGPKLIQETQYF. CDR3 in DNA: TGTGCCAGCAGTGACCGGGACAGGGGGCCGAAATTAATCCAAGAGACCCAGTACTTC.

This clone has just a few counts. The gene calls are TRBV2 and TRBJ1-1, with D tentatively TRBD1 (6 bases). Germline V lookup: CDR1 SNHLY, CDR2 FYNNEI. V was shortened by 10 bases and J by 2 bases, with 17 bases between the two germline ends. The CDR3 is 14 amino acids. CDR3 region: CATGSGTLNTEAFF. Written as DNA, the CDR3 is TGTGCCACCGGATCCGGGACACTTAACACTGAAGCTTTCTTT.

This chain joins TRBV2 and TRBJ1-1, with 10 bases that match TRBD1. Germline loops: CDR1 SNHLY, CDR2 FYNNEI. Trimming took 6 bases from V and 2 from J; bases not matched to a gene: 6. There are 15 residues in the CDR3. This CDR3 reads CASRRQGAFNTEAFF. CDR3 DNA: TGTGCCAGCAGAAGACAGGGGGCCTTTAACACTGAAGCTTTCTTT.

This clone was observed a handful of times. CDR3 sequence reads: CASSQSTGVGEQYF. In DNA, the CDR3 is TGTGCCAGCAGCCAATCGACAGGGGTTGGCGAGCAGTACTTC. The rearrangement joins TRBV4-2 to TRBJ2-7, with 8 bases that match TRBD1. The V gene end was trimmed by 2 bases and the J gene end by 6 bases; junction bases not matched to a gene: 6. The CDR3 has 14 amino acids. Germline loops: CDR1 LGHNA, CDR2 YNFKEQ.

The chain is built from TRBV6-4 and TRBJ2-5, with D possibly matching TRBD2 (6 bases). V lost 0 bases and J 5 bases, leaving 13 bases between the germline ends. Looked up from germline, CDR1 is MRHNA and CDR2 is SNTAGT. The CDR3 is 15 residues long. The CDR3 protein is CASSDSPGTAETQYF. CDR3 DNA sequence: TGTGCCAGCAGTGACTCACCAGGGACTGCGGAGACCCAGTACTTC.

The V call is TRBV9, the J call TRBJ2-2; D perhaps matches TRBD1 (7 bases). The CDR3 is 17 amino acids. V was pared by 0 bases and J by 5 bases, with 17 bases between. Germline CDR1 and CDR2: SGDLS and YYNGEE. For the CDR3, the DNA is TGTGCCAGCAGCGTAGAAGGGGCGCGGGGACAGACCGGGGAGCTGTTTTTT. Translation gives CASSVEGARGQTGELFF.

This chain joins TRBV19 and TRBJ1-1; 7 bases agree with TRBD1. V lost 6 bases and J lost 2; bases outside the gene matches: 9. The CDR3 sequence is 15 residues long. Germline V gives CDR1 LNHDA, CDR2 SQIVND (reference sequence). The CDR3 region has the DNA TGTGCCAGTAGAGCGGACAGGCGGGATAACACTGAAGCTTTCTTT. Its translation: CASRADRRDNTEAFF.

This clone was picked up one time. This chain connects TRBV28 to TRBJ2-1; tentative D call: TRBD2 (6 bases). Looked up from germline, CDR1 is MDHEN and CDR2 is SYDVKM. The CDR3 totals 14 residues. Trimming pared 11 bases from V and 4 bases from J, leaving 18 bases between. The CDR3 is CAGSGGGRYNEQFF. The CDR3 DNA follows: TGTGCCGGCTCTGGGGGAGGACGGTACAATGAGCAGTTCTTC. Variable domain in full (rest from reference TRBV28 and TRBJ2-1): DVKVTQSSRYLVKRTGEKVFLECVQDMDHENMFWYRQDPGLGLRLIYFSYDVKMKEKGDIPEGYSVSREKKERFSLILESASTNQTSMYLCAGSGGGRYNEQFFGPGTRLTVL.

The rearrangement links TRBV7-8 to TRBJ2-4; D gene unclear. The CDR3 sequence is 17 residues long. Germline assignment: CDR1 SGHVS and CDR2 FQNEAQ. V dropped 5 bases and J dropped 0 bases, with 17 bases sitting between them. The CDR3 sequence: CASSPNPGGVAKNIQYF. CDR3 DNA: TGTGCCAGCAGCCCAAACCCTGGCGGAGTAGCCAAAAACATTCAGTACTTC.

This clone was detected only once. The rearrangement uses TRBV11-3 and TRBJ1-1; no firm D call. The CDR3 totals 13 residues. V shed 2 bases and J shed 0 bases, with 4 bases lying between them. Germline loops: CDR1 SGHNT, CDR2 YENEEA. The DNA for the CDR3 is TGTGCCAGCAGCTTAACTTTGAACACTGAAGCTTTCTTT. This sequence encodes CASSLTLNTEAFF. Based on the CDR3 plus reference TRBV11-3 and TRBJ1-1, the full variable domain is EAGVVQSPRYKIIEKKQPVAFWCNPISGHNTLYWYLQNLGQGPELLIRYENEEAVDDSQLPKDRFSAERLKGVDSTLKIQPAELGDSAVYLCASSLTLNTEAFFGQGTRLTVV.

The rearrangement joins TRBV6-5 to TRBJ1-2; D may be TRBD1 (6 bases). V gave up 5 bases and J gave up 10 bases, with 20 bases separating them. The CDR3 runs to 14 residues. Germline CDR1 is MNHEY and CDR2 is SVGAGI. As DNA, the CDR3 is TGTGCCAGCAGTAATAACAGGGCCAAGTCTTTCTACACCTTC. This gives the protein CASSNNRAKSFYTF.

This chain connects TRBV7-9 to TRBJ1-5, with 7 positions matching TRBD1. Germline loops: CDR1 SEHNR, CDR2 FQNEAQ (reference sequence). The V segment lost 1 base and the J segment 5 bases; nucleotides outside the gene matches: 2. The CDR3 is 14 residues long. As DNA, the CDR3 is TGTGCCAGCAGCTTAGGACAGGGAGATCAGCCCCAGCATTTT. Its protein product is CASSLGQGDQPQHF.

The rearrangement uses TRBV2 and TRBJ2-7; 8 bases are shared with TRBD2. The CDR3 sequence is 17 residues long. The germline V gene encodes CDR1 SNHLY and CDR2 FYNNEI. J lost 0 bases, V lost 3 bases, and 10 bases had no gene match. The CDR3 region is CASSERLGGGTSYEQYF. The CDR3 DNA follows: TGTGCCAGCAGTGAGCGGCTGGGCGGGGGGACCTCCTACGAGCAGTACTTC.